This TCR beta chain was identified during a study of blood T cell repertoires in COVID-19. In the study overall: T cells, B-cell-depleted T cells, or PBMCs supplied cDNA or gDNA.

Trimming removed 4 bases at V and 5 bases at J, with 18 bases between. CDR1 is SGDLS, CDR2 YYNGEE, per germline. This CDR3 comprises 15 residues. The table came from immunoSEQ multiplex PCR; TCRdb's copy has only in-frame clones and leaves some out. The sample holds fewer than 150,000 clones, about 72% seen once. The sequence came from a man aged 55-75 years who had recovered from COVID-19. The chain is built from TRBV9 and TRBJ1-2; D uncertain. Sequenced input: peripheral blood. The CDR3 spells CASSPHRDQHYGYTF. CDR3 sequence (DNA): TGTGCCAGCAGCCCCCATCGGGATCAACATTATGGCTACACCTTC. Full variable domain (outside the CDR3, taken from reference TRBV9 and TRBJ1-2): DSGVTQTPKHLITATGQRVTLRCSPRSGDLSVYWYQQSLDQGLQFLIQYYNGEERAKGNILERFSAQQFPDLHSELNLSSLELGDSALYFCASSPHRDQHYGYTFGSGTRLTVV.